The 18 T cell receptor beta chains below all came from one sample that was sequenced in a study of siplizumab effects on memory and regulatory T cells. The data were produced by immunoSEQ multiplex PCR, yet TCRdb's version contains in-frame clones alone and is incomplete. The sample contains about 52,000 clones, 95% to 98% of which appear only once. Input material: naive CD4+ T cells sorted from blood. These receptors came from a human donor in good health.

The V gene is TRBV4-1, the J gene TRBJ2-3, with 9 bases that match TRBD2. This CDR3 has 16 amino acids. Germline trimming cut 0 bases from V and 6 bases from J; bases unmatched to any gene: 7. Per germline, CDR1 MGHRA and CDR2 YSYEKL. The CDR3 spells CASSQDGVAGADTQYF. CDR3 in DNA: TGCGCCAGCAGCCAAGATGGAGTAGCGGGAGCGGATACGCAGTATTTT.

The rearrangement links TRBV7-3 to TRBJ2-3, with 11 nucleotides matching TRBD2. The CDR3 loop spans 15 amino acids. Germline V gives CDR1 SGHTA, CDR2 FQGTGA. After removal of 5 bases from V and 0 bases from J, the junction contained 1 base not matched to a gene. The CDR3 reads CASSRTSGSTDTQYF. The CDR3 DNA is TGTGCCAGCAGCCGGACTAGCGGGAGCACAGATACGCAGTATTTT.

The rearrangement joins TRBV5-1 to TRBJ2-7; no clear D. From germline, CDR1 is SGHRS and CDR2 YFSETQ. Trimming took off 3 bases at V and 3 bases at J, with 13 bases between the two ends. This CDR3 comprises 14 residues. The CDR3 reads CASSSRTANYEQYF. Here the CDR3 DNA reads TGCGCCAGCAGCTCACGGACGGCGAACTACGAGCAGTACTTC.

This rearrangement joins TRBV19 to TRBJ1-4, with D maybe TRBD1 (5 bases). Between the trimmed V and J ends, which lost 3 bases and 2 bases, there was a span of 7 bases. CDR1 is LNHDA, CDR2 SQIVND, per germline (reference sequence). The CDR3 runs 14 residues. The CDR3 loop reads CASSMGLTNEKLFF. DNA for the CDR3: TGTGCCAGTAGTATGGGACTCACTAATGAAAAACTGTTTTTT.

The rearrangement joins TRBV6-5 to TRBJ2-7; the D gene is possibly TRBD2 (6 bases). With 6 bases removed from V and 2 bases from J, the gap between germline ends came to 17 bases. CDR1 is MNHEY and CDR2 is SVGAGI in the germline V gene. The CDR3 is 15 amino acids. CDR3 amino acids: CASSRGLARTYEQYF. The CDR3 nucleotides are TGTGCCAGCAGCCGCGGGCTAGCGAGGACCTACGAGCAGTACTTC.

The rearrangement joins TRBV9 to TRBJ2-3, with D perhaps TRBD2 (6 bases). V was cut by 0 bases and J by 0 bases, with 11 bases left in between. The germline V gene has CDR1 SGDLS and CDR2 YYNGEE. The CDR3 runs 16 residues. CDR3 nucleotides: TGTGCCAGCAGCGTAGCACGAGGGACTAGCACAGATACGCAGTATTTT. Its protein is CASSVARGTSTDTQYF.

This chain connects TRBV4-1 to TRBJ2-1; 7 bases line up with TRBD2. The CDR3 totals 16 residues. With V trimmed by 3 bases and J by 4 bases, 9 bases remained unmatched. CDR1 and CDR2 (germline): MGHRA, YSYEKL. The CDR3 sequence is CASSQGTTLLYNEQFF. CDR3 DNA sequence: TGCGCCAGCAGCCAGGGGACTACCCTTCTGTACAATGAGCAGTTCTTC.

The chain uses TRBV6-1 and TRBJ2-7; maybe TRBD1 (6 bases). The CDR3 is 14 residues long. Trimming cost V 4 bases and J 0 bases, with 10 bases left between them. CDR1 and CDR2 (germline): MNHNS, SASEGT. In DNA form, the CDR3 reads TGTGCCAGCAGTGGAGGGGACAACTCCTACGAGCAGTACTTC. Translated: CASSGGDNSYEQYF.

The rearrangement joins TRBV7-2 to TRBJ1-5; 7 nucleotides agree with TRBD1. CDR1 and CDR2 from the germline V gene are SGHTA and FQGNSA. The CDR3 is 15 residues long. J was trimmed by 2 bases and V by 5 bases; bases with no gene match: 6. DNA for the CDR3: TGTGCCAGCAGCCGGACAGGAACGGGCAATCAGCCCCAGCATTTT. It codes for CASSRTGTGNQPQHF. Variable domain in full (rest from reference TRBV7-2 and TRBJ1-5): GAGVSQSPSNKVTEKGKDVELRCDPISGHTALYWYRQSLGQGLEFLIYFQGNSAPDKSGLPSDRFSAERTGGSVSTLTIQRTQQEDSAVYLCASSRTGTGNQPQHFGDGTRLSIL.

The V gene is TRBV5-4, the J gene TRBJ2-1; D is possibly TRBD2 (5 bases). Germline V CDR1 and CDR2: SGHNT, YYREEE (reference sequence). CDR3 length: 11 amino acids. V gave up 2 bases and J gave up 10 bases, with 7 bases separating them. The CDR3 region has the DNA TGTGCCAGCAGCTTACAGCGGGAGCAGTTCTTC. Translated, it gives CASSLQREQFF.

The chain joins TRBV29-1 to TRBJ1-2; perhaps TRBD1 as D (5 bases). This CDR3 comprises 10 residues. Germline V gene data show CDR1 as SQVTM and CDR2 as ANQGSEA. Trimming left V 4 bases short and J 8 bases short, with 8 bases between. The CDR3 nucleotides are TGCAGCGTTGGGGGCTGGGGCTACACCTTC. Residues: CSVGGWGYTF.

The chain recombines TRBV7-3 with TRBJ1-1, with TRBD1 identical over 7 bases. Trimming cost V 5 bases and J 3 bases; bases outside gene matches: 9. This CDR3 region has 15 residues. The germline gives CDR1 SGHTA, CDR2 FQGTGA. The CDR3 protein is CASSLQGVKHTEAFF. The CDR3 DNA follows: TGTGCCAGCAGCCTCCAGGGGGTGAAGCACACTGAAGCTTTCTTT.

This rearrangement joins TRBV6-5 to TRBJ2-3, with a weak D call TRBD1 (6 bases). Trimming stripped 10 bases from V and 5 bases from J, with 16 bases between. This CDR3 has 13 amino acids. CDR1 is MNHEY and CDR2 is SVGAGI in the germline V gene. The CDR3 bases are TGTGCCACCTCACGGGGACACGGAGATACGCAGTATTTT. Residues: CATSRGHGDTQYF.

The V call is TRBV19, the J call TRBJ1-5, with a tentative D call TRBD1 (6 bases). The CDR3 sequence is 13 residues long. Trimming pared 9 bases from V and 4 bases from J, leaving 13 bases between. Looked up from germline, CDR1 is LNHDA and CDR2 is SQIVND (reference sequence). The CDR3 spells CASSDSSNQPQHF. The CDR3 nucleotides are TGTGCCAGCTCGGACAGTAGTAATCAGCCCCAGCATTTT.

The chain uses TRBV18 and TRBJ1-5; 7 bases match TRBD1. This CDR3 comprises 15 residues. Looked up from germline, CDR1 is KGHSH and CDR2 is LQKENI. Germline trimming cut 3 bases from V and 6 bases from J; bases unmatched to any gene: 8. CDR3 sequence reads: CASSPTGRQGQPQHF. CDR3 nucleotide sequence: TGTGCCAGCTCACCGACAGGGAGGCAAGGTCAGCCCCAGCATTTT. Complete variable domain (other parts from reference TRBV18 and TRBJ1-5): NAGVMQNPRHLVRRRGQEARLRCSPMKGHSHVYWYRQLPEEGLKFMVYLQKENIIDESGMPKERFSAEFPKEGPSILRIQQVVRGDSAAYFCASSPTGRQGQPQHFGDGTRLSIL.

This rearrangement joins TRBV9 to TRBJ2-5; D gene ambiguous. The CDR3 consists of 13 residues. Germline CDR1 reads SGDLS; CDR2 reads YYNGEE. Trimming pared 4 bases from V and 2 bases from J, leaving 9 bases between. The CDR3 reads CASSIQDQETQYF. The DNA for the CDR3 is TGTGCCAGCAGCATCCAAGATCAAGAGACCCAGTACTTC.

The rearrangement joins TRBV9 to TRBJ2-1; TRBD2 agrees at 12 bases. The CDR3 is made up of 17 amino acids. V lost 0 bases to trimming and J lost 7 bases; unmatched junction nucleotides: 8. Germline CDR1 is SGDLS and CDR2 is YYNGEE. The CDR3 sequence: CASSVEGTSGFKNEQFF. Here the CDR3 DNA reads TGTGCCAGCAGCGTAGAAGGGACTAGCGGGTTTAAAAATGAGCAGTTCTTC.

The chain combines TRBV6-1 with TRBJ2-2, with TRBD2 matching over 14 bases. Germline CDR1 MNHNS, CDR2 SASEGT. The length of the CDR3 is 16 residues. With V trimmed by 4 bases and J by 7 bases, 5 bases remained unmatched. The CDR3 reads CASSARTSGRIGELFF. In DNA form, the CDR3 reads TGTGCCAGCAGTGCTCGGACTAGCGGGAGGATCGGGGAGCTGTTTTTT.